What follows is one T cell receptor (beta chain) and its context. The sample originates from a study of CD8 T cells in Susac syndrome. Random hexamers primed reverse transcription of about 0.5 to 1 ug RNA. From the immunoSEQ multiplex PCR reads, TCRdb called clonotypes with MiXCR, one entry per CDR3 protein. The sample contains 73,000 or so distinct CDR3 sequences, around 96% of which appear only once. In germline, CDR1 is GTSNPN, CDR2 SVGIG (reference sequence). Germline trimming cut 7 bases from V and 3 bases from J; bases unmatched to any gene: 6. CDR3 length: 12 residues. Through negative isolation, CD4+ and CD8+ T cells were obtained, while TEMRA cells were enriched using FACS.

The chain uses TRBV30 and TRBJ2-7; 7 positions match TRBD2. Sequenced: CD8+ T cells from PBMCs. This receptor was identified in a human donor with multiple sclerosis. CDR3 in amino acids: CASGTTHYEQYF. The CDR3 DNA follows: TGTGCCTCCGGGACTACTCACTACGAGCAGTACTTC.